A single sample is the source of the 22 T cell receptor beta chains below, sequenced in a study of CD8 T cells in Susac syndrome. Random-hexamer reverse transcription was applied to about 0.45 to 1 ug RNA. TCRdb independently ran MiXCR on the immunoSEQ multiplex PCR reads; one entry per CDR3 protein. The sample has 65,000 to 85,000 distinct CDR3 sequences, approximately 93% seen once. Sequenced material: CD8+ T cells from PBMCs. These receptors came from a human donor with Susac syndrome.

The chain links TRBV19 to TRBJ2-1; the match to TRBD1 covers 8 bases. V lost 6 bases, J lost 12 bases, and 13 bases stayed unmatched. The CDR3 consists of 14 residues. Germline V gene lookup returns CDR1 LNHDA and CDR2 SQIVND (reference sequence). The CDR3 DNA is TGTGCCAGTAGCCCGGGACAGGACTTCGGGGGGCAGTTCTTC. It translates to CASSPGQDFGGQFF. The entire variable domain, with the rest obtained from reference TRBV19 and TRBJ2-1, is as follows: DGGITQSPKYLFRKEGQNVTLSCEQNLNHDAMYWYRQDPGQGLRLIYYSQIVNDFQKGDIAEGYSVSREKKESFPLTVTSAQKNPTAFYLCASSPGQDFGGQFFGPGTRLTVL.

This clonotype was recorded once. The chain couples TRBV9 to TRBJ1-5; 9 bases are a match to TRBD1. This CDR3 is 14 amino acids long. V lost 2 bases and J lost 7; bases outside the gene matches: 4. The V gene's germline CDR1 is SGDLS and CDR2 YYNGEE. CDR3 residues: CASSVGQGGQPQHF. The CDR3 DNA reads as TGTGCCAGCAGCGTGGGACAGGGAGGACAGCCCCAGCATTTT.

The CDR3 DNA reads as TGTGCCAGAAGCTCTTACCGGCACCACAGGCCCGCGAGGCCCCAGCATTTT. Encoded protein: CARSSYRHHRPARPQHF. This sequence joins TRBV5-3 and TRBJ1-5; possibly TRBD1 for D (5 bases). TRBV5-3 belongs to the ORF category, with a function that is uncertain. Trimming took off 3 bases at V and 9 bases at J, with 25 bases between the two ends. The CDR3 spans 17 residues.

The chain carries TRBV6-5 and TRBJ1-1; 9 nucleotides agree with TRBD1. Germline CDR1 and CDR2: MNHEY and SVGAGI. The CDR3 covers 15 residues. Trimming took 5 bases from V and 3 from J; bases not matched to a gene: 7. The CDR3 reads CASSTRQGGYTEAFF. DNA for the CDR3: TGTGCCAGCAGTACCCGACAGGGGGGGTACACTGAAGCTTTCTTT.

J is TRBJ2-7 and V is TRBV19; D might be TRBD1 (5 bases). Trimming left V 5 bases short and J 0 bases short, with 8 bases between. There are 13 residues in the CDR3. Looked up from germline, CDR1 is LNHDA and CDR2 is SQIVND (reference sequence). The CDR3 loop reads CASSGAASYEQYF. For the CDR3, the DNA is TGTGCCAGTAGTGGGGCAGCCTCCTACGAGCAGTACTTC.

The chain employs TRBV11-1 and TRBJ1-1; 8 bases line up with TRBD1. V shed 5 bases, J shed 2 bases, and the junction held 10 bases outside the gene matches. CDR1 and CDR2 from the germline V gene are SGHAT and FQDESV (reference sequence). The length of the CDR3 is 16 residues. The CDR3 loop reads CASSTTRTGYNTEAFF. The DNA for the CDR3 is TGTGCCAGCAGCACAACGCGGACAGGGTATAACACTGAAGCTTTCTTT.

The chain is built from TRBV5-5 and TRBJ2-1; D unclear. With 2 bases removed from V and 5 bases from J, the gap between germline ends came to 11 bases. This CDR3 comprises 14 residues. In germline, CDR1 is SGHKS, CDR2 YYEKEE (reference sequence). Here the CDR3 DNA reads TGTGCCAGCAGCTTCCCCCATACTGACAATGAGCAGTTCTTC. This codes for CASSFPHTDNEQFF.

This chain uses TRBV7-9 with TRBJ1-2, with a tentative D call TRBD1 (5 bases). Germline assignment: CDR1 SEHNR and CDR2 FQNEAQ (reference sequence). The CDR3 runs 14 residues. The V and J ends lost 2 bases and 4 bases respectively, with 11 bases between them. CDR3 nucleotides: TGTGCCAGCAGCTTACTGCCAGGGCGCTATGGCTACACCTTC. Its translation: CASSLLPGRYGYTF.

The chain links TRBV7-9 to TRBJ1-2; unclear D gene. The germline V and J ends were trimmed by 5 bases and 4 bases, with 14 bases remaining between them. Per germline, CDR1 SEHNR and CDR2 FQNEAQ (reference sequence). This CDR3 region has 14 residues. The CDR3 region is CASSTWTDSYGYTF. CDR3 sequence (DNA): TGTGCCAGCAGCACGTGGACGGATTCCTATGGCTACACCTTC.

This clonotype has a single count. This chain connects TRBV6-5 to TRBJ1-1; no definite D call. The CDR3 contains 15 residues. Germline-derived CDR1 and CDR2 are MNHEY and SVGAGI. Trimming removed 0 bases at V and 0 bases at J, with 8 bases between. CDR3 sequence reads: CASSYSAAMNTEAFF. The CDR3 nucleotides read TGTGCCAGCAGTTACTCTGCAGCGATGAACACTGAAGCTTTCTTT.

The chain has TRBV5-1 and TRBJ2-7, with 7 bases that match TRBD1. Trimming took 2 bases from V and 0 from J; bases not matched to a gene: 5. The CDR3 runs to 15 residues. Germline V gene data show CDR1 as SGHRS and CDR2 as YFSETQ. In nucleotides, the CDR3 is TGCGCCAGCAGCTTAAGACAGGGTACCTCCTACGAGCAGTACTTC. Protein product: CASSLRQGTSYEQYF.

V gene TRBV27 combines with J gene TRBJ2-7; no clear D. This CDR3 is 11 amino acids long. Trimming took 3 bases from V and 5 from J, leaving 5 bases between them. Germline V gene lookup returns CDR1 MNHEY and CDR2 SMNVEV (reference sequence). This CDR3 reads CASSFGHEQYF. The CDR3 nucleotides read TGTGCCAGCAGTTTTGGGCACGAGCAGTACTTC.

The chain uses TRBV24-1 and TRBJ2-5; possible D gene TRBD2, 5 bases. This CDR3 is built from 15 residues. Germline assignment: CDR1 KGHDR and CDR2 SFDVKD. The germline V and J ends were trimmed by 1 base and 5 bases, with 13 bases remaining between them. The CDR3 coding sequence is TGTGCCACCAGTGATTTCGAGGGTACCAGGGAGACCCAGTACTTC. The encoded protein is CATSDFEGTRETQYF.

The chain recombines TRBV6-1 with TRBJ2-7; D is perhaps TRBD2 (5 bases). The V gene's germline CDR1 is MNHNS and CDR2 SASEGT. Trimming removed 3 bases from V and 1 base from J, with 10 bases in between. The CDR3 has 14 amino acids. The CDR3 DNA is TGTGCCAGCAGTGAGGAGCGGCCTTCCTACGAGCAGTACTTC. This translates into CASSEERPSYEQYF.

The rearrangement links TRBV7-2 to TRBJ2-7; D is unclear. The V gene's germline CDR1 is SGHTA and CDR2 FQGNSA. V dropped 4 bases and J dropped 1 base, with 11 bases sitting between them. CDR3 size: 14 residues. CDR3 coding DNA: TGTGCCAGCAGCTCCTCGCTAGGGTCCTACGAGCAGTACTTC. Amino acids: CASSSSLGSYEQYF.

J is TRBJ2-2 and V is TRBV6-1, with TRBD1 matching over 9 bases. This CDR3 has 16 amino acids. The germline V gene encodes CDR1 MNHNS and CDR2 SASEGT. The junction had 11 bases not matched to a gene; V was cut back by 6 bases and J by 6 bases. In nucleotides, the CDR3 is TGTGCCAGCAGGCGGGACAGGGCCTTGTCCTCCGGGGAGCTGTTTTTT. The encoded protein is CASRRDRALSSGELFF.

The chain links TRBV6-6 to TRBJ2-1, with D perhaps TRBD2 (6 bases). Trimming left V 7 bases short and J 0 bases short, with 13 bases between. Germline CDR1 and CDR2: MNHNY and SVGAGI (reference sequence). The CDR3 loop spans 15 amino acids. Here the CDR3 reads CASTLRAGSYNEQFF. As DNA, the CDR3 is TGTGCCAGCACCCTCCGAGCGGGCTCCTACAATGAGCAGTTCTTC.

The chain links TRBV27 to TRBJ2-1; D possibly uses TRBD1 or TRBD2 (5 bases each). This CDR3 spans 11 amino acids. Germline lookup yields CDR1 MNHEY and CDR2 SMNVEV (reference sequence). V shed 8 bases and J shed 10 bases, with 12 bases lying between them. In nucleotides, the CDR3 is TGTGCCAGCGCCCTTGAGGGGGAGCAGTTCTTC. The encoded protein is CASALEGEQFF.

This clonotype was detected only a few times. The rearrangement links TRBV9 to TRBJ1-1; D ambiguous. Trimming took 6 bases from V and 1 from J, leaving 10 bases between them. The CDR3 is 13 amino acids. The germline V gene encodes CDR1 SGDLS and CDR2 YYNGEE. CDR3 sequence (DNA): TGTGCCAGCACCCCCTGGGGGAACACTGAAGCTTTCTTT. Amino acid sequence: CASTPWGNTEAFF. Using reference TRBV9 and TRBJ1-1 for the parts outside the CDR3, the full variable domain is DSGVTQTPKHLITATGQRVTLRCSPRSGDLSVYWYQQSLDQGLQFLIQYYNGEERAKGNILERFSAQQFPDLHSELNLSSLELGDSALYFCASTPWGNTEAFFGQGTRLTVV.

The V call is TRBV5-5, the J call TRBJ2-4; D is perhaps TRBD1 (6 bases). Germline assignment: CDR1 SGHKS and CDR2 YYEKEE (reference sequence). The V and J ends lost 1 base and 3 bases respectively, with 11 bases between them. This CDR3 spans 15 amino acids. The CDR3 here is CASSLFEGVKNIQYF. For the CDR3, the DNA is TGTGCCAGCAGCTTGTTCGAGGGGGTCAAAAACATTCAGTACTTC.

V and J are TRBV10-1 and TRBJ2-1, with 7 bases fitting TRBD2. The CDR3 runs 16 residues. Germline V gene sequence: CDR1 WNHNN, CDR2 SYGVQD (reference sequence). J lost 0 bases, V lost 3 bases, and 5 bases had no gene match. The CDR3 coding sequence is TGCGCCAGCAGTGACGAGCGGGACCTCTCCTACAATGAGCAGTTCTTC. Amino acids: CASSDERDLSYNEQFF.

In nucleotides, the CDR3 is TGTGCCAGCAGCTCGCCCGGGGGGGCACAAGAGACCCAGTACTTC. Amino acids: CASSSPGGAQETQYF. V is TRBV7-9 and J is TRBJ2-5; the match to TRBD2 covers 8 bases. Germline assignment: CDR1 SEHNR and CDR2 FQNEAQ (reference sequence). The J segment lost 2 bases and the V segment lost 4 bases, leaving 6 bases of the junction unmatched. The CDR3 is 15 amino acids.